Given below is one TCR beta chain in context. The CDR3 is 15 amino acids. V was clipped by 3 bases and J by 10 bases, with 21 bases between them. The germline V gene has CDR1 GTSNPN and CDR2 SVGIG (reference sequence). This specimen comes from a study of T cell changes during pregnancy in multiple sclerosis. Clones were read by immunoSEQ multiplex PCR, and TCRdb kept only the in-frame ones, dropping some. The sample holds tens of thousands of clones, approximately 91% seen once. The sequence was obtained from a female donor with multiple sclerosis, enrolled in a pregnancy study. The material sequenced was peripheral blood, taken in the second trimester of pregnancy. The V call is TRBV30, the J call TRBJ1-4; a weak D match, TRBD1 (6 bases). CDR3 sequence: CAWSTFGGATGKLFF. The CDR3 DNA reads TGTGCCTGGAGCACTTTTGGGGGGGCTACGGGAAAACTGTTTTTT.